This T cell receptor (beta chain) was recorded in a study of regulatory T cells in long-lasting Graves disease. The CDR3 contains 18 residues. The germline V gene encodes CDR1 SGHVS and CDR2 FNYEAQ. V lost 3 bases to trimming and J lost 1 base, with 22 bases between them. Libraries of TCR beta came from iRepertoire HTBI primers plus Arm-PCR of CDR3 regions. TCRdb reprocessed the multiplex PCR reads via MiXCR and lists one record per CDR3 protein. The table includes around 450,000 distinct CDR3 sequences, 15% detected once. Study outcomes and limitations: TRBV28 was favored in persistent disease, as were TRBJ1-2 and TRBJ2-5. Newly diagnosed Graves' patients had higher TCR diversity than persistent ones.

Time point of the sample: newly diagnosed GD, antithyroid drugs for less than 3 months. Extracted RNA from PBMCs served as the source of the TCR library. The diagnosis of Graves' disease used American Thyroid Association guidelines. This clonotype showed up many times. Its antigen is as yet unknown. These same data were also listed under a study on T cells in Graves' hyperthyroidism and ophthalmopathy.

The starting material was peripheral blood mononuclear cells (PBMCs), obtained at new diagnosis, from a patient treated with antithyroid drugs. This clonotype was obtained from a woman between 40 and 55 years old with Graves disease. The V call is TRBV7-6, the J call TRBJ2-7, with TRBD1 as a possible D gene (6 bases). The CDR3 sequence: CASSLGASTAIFSYEQYF. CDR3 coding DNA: TGTGCCAGCAGCTTGGGGGCCTCGACAGCGATATTTTCCTACGAGCAGTACTTC.